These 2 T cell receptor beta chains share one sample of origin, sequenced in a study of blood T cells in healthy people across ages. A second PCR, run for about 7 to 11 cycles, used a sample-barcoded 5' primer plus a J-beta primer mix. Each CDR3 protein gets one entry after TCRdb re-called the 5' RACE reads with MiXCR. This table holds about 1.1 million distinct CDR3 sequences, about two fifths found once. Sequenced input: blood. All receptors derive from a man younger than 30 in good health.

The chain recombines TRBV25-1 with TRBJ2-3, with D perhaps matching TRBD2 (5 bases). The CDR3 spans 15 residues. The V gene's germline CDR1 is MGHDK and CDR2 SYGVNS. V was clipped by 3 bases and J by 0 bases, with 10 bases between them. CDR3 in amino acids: CASSERAASTDTQYF. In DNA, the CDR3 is TGTGCCAGCAGTGAGCGGGCCGCTAGCACAGATACGCAGTATTTT. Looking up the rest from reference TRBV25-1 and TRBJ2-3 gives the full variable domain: EADIYQTPRYLVIGTGKKITLECSQTMGHDKMYWYQQDPGMELHLIHYSYGVNSTEKGDLSSESTVSRIRTEHFPLTLESARPSHTSQYLCASSERAASTDTQYFGPGTRLTVL.

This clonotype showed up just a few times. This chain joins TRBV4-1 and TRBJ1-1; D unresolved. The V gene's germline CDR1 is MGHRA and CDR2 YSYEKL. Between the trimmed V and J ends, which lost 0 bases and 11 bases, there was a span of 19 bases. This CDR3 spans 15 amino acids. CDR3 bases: TGCGCCAGCAGCCAAGATCCAGCAGGCTCCACGGTCGCTTTCTTT. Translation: CASSQDPAGSTVAFF.